This is a list of T cell receptor beta chains from one sample in a study of regulatory T cells in long-lasting Graves disease. Via MiXCR, TCRdb re-called the multiplex PCR reads, giving one row per CDR3 protein. The sample yields over 500,000 distinct CDR3 sequences, 15% to 20% seen once. The same specimen was also included in a second study, on T cells in Graves' hyperthyroidism and ophthalmopathy.

Sequencing was performed on peripheral blood mononuclear cells (PBMCs), taken at new diagnosis, from a patient treated with antithyroid drugs. All receptors derive from a man between 18 and 29 years old with Graves disease. The CDR3 runs from the conserved cysteine through the conserved F or W. Each record gives: D gene, V gene, J gene, clone size, CDR3 DNA, CDR3 protein. A D gene is named only where the DNA matches it firmly. Not every row has a clone size; where given, it reads once, few, many or a size class.

D gene: -; V gene: TRBV28; J gene: TRBJ2-7; clone size: many; CDR3 DNA: TGTGCCGTGACGGACGATACCTCCTACGAGCAGTACTTC; CDR3 protein: CAVTDDTSYEQYF
D gene: TRBD1; V gene: TRBV24-1; J gene: TRBJ2-4; clone size: -; CDR3 DNA: TGTGCCACCAGTGATTCGCACAGGGGGAACATTCAGTACTTC; CDR3 protein: CATSDSHRGNIQYF
D gene: -; V gene: TRBV14; J gene: TRBJ1-2; clone size: -; CDR3 DNA: TGTGCCAGCAGCCAATTTCGCCTCGATGGCTACACCTTC; CDR3 protein: CASSQFRLDGYTF
D gene: TRBD1; V gene: TRBV5-1; J gene: TRBJ2-7; clone size: many; CDR3 DNA: TGTGCCAGCAGCTTCGAAGGGACAGCCTACGAGCAGTACTTC; CDR3 protein: CASSFEGTAYEQYF
D gene: -; V gene: TRBV5-1; J gene: TRBJ1-3; clone size: -; CDR3 DNA: TGCGCCAGCAGCTCCGGGACGCTCTCTGGAAACACCATATATTTT; CDR3 protein: CASSSGTLSGNTIYF
D gene: -; V gene: TRBV7-2; J gene: TRBJ1-1; clone size: -; CDR3 DNA: TGTGCCAGCAGCGCCCTCTTTAACACTGAAGCTTTCTTT; CDR3 protein: CASSALFNTEAFF
D gene: -; V gene: TRBV7-9; J gene: TRBJ2-7; clone size: many; CDR3 DNA: TGTGCCAGCAGCTTAGGTTCCGGGACATTCCCCTACGAGCAGTACTTC; CDR3 protein: CASSLGSGTFPYEQYF
D gene: -; V gene: TRBV15; J gene: TRBJ2-5; clone size: few; CDR3 DNA: TGTGCCACCAGCGGGCCCGGACCGACAATTGTTGAGGCCCAGTACTTC; CDR3 protein: CATSGPGPTIVEAQYF
D gene: TRBD2; V gene: TRBV20-1; J gene: TRBJ2-3; clone size: many; CDR3 DNA: TGCAGTGCTGTCCGAGGGGCTTTGGACCTAGCGGTCTCTAGCACAGATACGCAGTATTTT; CDR3 protein: CSAVRGALDLAVSSTDTQYF
D gene: TRBD2; V gene: TRBV11-2; J gene: TRBJ2-1; clone size: many; CDR3 DNA: TGTGCCAGCAGCTTGCTAGCGGGAGTATCTGAGCAGTTCTTC; CDR3 protein: CASSLLAGVSEQFF
D gene: -; V gene: TRBV6-1; J gene: TRBJ2-1; clone size: -; CDR3 DNA: TGTGCCAGCAGTGAAGGACAGGTGTGGAATGAGCAGTTCTTC; CDR3 protein: CASSEGQVWNEQFF
D gene: TRBD1; V gene: TRBV5-1; J gene: TRBJ1-1; clone size: many; CDR3 DNA: TGCGCCAGCAGCCCGTTGGGACAGGGAAGGACTGAAGCTTTCTTT; CDR3 protein: CASSPLGQGRTEAFF
D gene: TRBD1; V gene: TRBV7-9; J gene: TRBJ1-1; clone size: -; CDR3 DNA: TGTGCCAGCAGCTTCTCACAGGGGGGGGGCACTGAAGCTTTCTTT; CDR3 protein: CASSFSQGGGTEAFF
D gene: TRBD1; V gene: TRBV2; J gene: TRBJ2-3; clone size: few; CDR3 DNA: TGTGCCAGCGACTACGTCAAATCCGAGACAGGGTTT; CDR3 protein: CASDYVKSETGF
D gene: -; V gene: TRBV29-1; J gene: TRBJ1-2; clone size: -; CDR3 DNA: TGCAGCGTTGAAAGGGGGGCAGGGGGCTACACCTTC; CDR3 protein: CSVERGAGGYTF
D gene: -; V gene: TRBV14; J gene: TRBJ2-3; clone size: many; CDR3 DNA: TGTGCCAGCAGTCCCTTAGTCGATACGCAGTATTTT; CDR3 protein: CASSPLVDTQYF
D gene: -; V gene: TRBV3-1; J gene: TRBJ2-5; clone size: few; CDR3 DNA: TGTGCCAGCAGCCAAGACCCAGGGGCAGAGACCCAGTACTTC; CDR3 protein: CASSQDPGAETQYF
D gene: -; V gene: TRBV3-1; J gene: TRBJ2-1; clone size: many; CDR3 DNA: TGTGCCAGCAGCCAAGGAAATAATGAGCAGTTCTTC; CDR3 protein: CASSQGNNEQFF
D gene: TRBD2; V gene: TRBV10-3; J gene: TRBJ2-2; clone size: -; CDR3 DNA: TGTGCCATCAGAAGGACTAGCGGGAGGATACACCCCGGGGAGCTGTTTTTT; CDR3 protein: CAIRRTSGRIHPGELFF
D gene: -; V gene: TRBV7-2; J gene: TRBJ2-6; clone size: many; CDR3 DNA: TGTGCCAGCAGCTTAATTGGAGGAGGGGCCAACGTCCTGACTTTC; CDR3 protein: CASSLIGGGANVLTF
D gene: TRBD2; V gene: TRBV6-5; J gene: TRBJ2-1; clone size: -; CDR3 DNA: TGTGCCAGCAGTTACCAGCGGGAGACCTACAATGAGCAGTTCTTC; CDR3 protein: CASSYQRETYNEQFF
D gene: -; V gene: TRBV27; J gene: TRBJ2-7; clone size: many; CDR3 DNA: TGTGCCAGCAGCTTAGGGACCTCCTACGAGCAGTACTTC; CDR3 protein: CASSLGTSYEQYF
D gene: -; V gene: TRBV9; J gene: TRBJ1-2; clone size: -; CDR3 DNA: TGTGCCAGCAGCCCCGGGCAGGATCGGGGCTACACCTTC; CDR3 protein: CASSPGQDRGYTF
D gene: -; V gene: TRBV5-1; J gene: TRBJ2-3; clone size: -; CDR3 DNA: TGCGCCAGCATCAGAGCGGAAACTAGCACAGATACGCAGTATTTT; CDR3 protein: CASIRAETSTDTQYF